The clone carrying this T cell receptor beta chain is medium-sized (0.01 to 0.1%) within its sample. Produced via immunoSEQ multiplex PCR; TCRdb's table is partial and in-frame only. The table records approximately 40,000 clones, 70% to 75% of them present only once. CDR1 and CDR2 (germline): MNHEY, SMNVEV (reference sequence). This CDR3 comprises 15 residues. V was trimmed by 3 bases and J by 7 bases, leaving 13 bases between them. This entry comes from a study of control samples from healthy donors and cancer patients. Sequenced sample: formalin-fixed, paraffin-embedded tissue. The chain recombines TRBV27 with TRBJ1-6; D possibly corresponds to TRBD1 (5 bases). The clonotype comes from a male donor with melanoma. CDR3 in amino acids: CASSFLDGGNSPLHF. CDR3 DNA: TGTGCCAGCAGTTTTTTGGACGGGGGGAATTCACCCCTCCACTTT.